This T cell receptor (beta chain) was profiled in a study of T cells in women clearing cervical HPV infection. Method: immunoSEQ multiplex PCR; TCRdb's copy keeps in-frame clones and lacks some. The sample spans around 30,000 clones; the ten largest clones claim approximately 2.8%. As regards this clone: The antigen is undetermined. The read ends 3 residues early relative to the CDR3; the germline J gene fills the gap.

Whole-study findings and limits: Associations may precede or follow infection; HPV-specific or memory T cells were not isolated.

CDR1 is SEHNR and CDR2 is FQNEAQ in the germline V gene (reference sequence). The CDR3 is 13 amino acids. The source of this sequence is a woman between 18 and 70 years old with a cervical HPV16 infection that either progressed to CIN3+ or cleared (not recorded which). Sequencing input: blood buffy coat. The chain uses TRBV7-9 and TRBJ1-2, with D hard to call. The CDR3 bases that were read are TGTGCCAGCAGCTTACTCACAGCACCCGAC. Amino acid sequence: CASSLLTAPD. In full, the CDR3 is CASSLLTAPDYTF. The full variable domain, in which reference TRBV7-9 and TRBJ1-2 provide the parts outside the CDR3, is DTGVSQNPRHKITKRGQNVTFRCDPISEHNRLYWYRQTLGQGPEFLTYFQNEAQLEKSRLLSDRFSAERPKGSFSTLEIQRTEQGDSAMYLCASSLLTAPDYTFGSGTRLTVV.